Listed here are 16 T cell receptor beta chains from one sample, sequenced in a study of technical replicates of blood from a few donors. Data came from immunoSEQ multiplex PCR; TCRdb stores just in-frame clones and leaves some out. The sample consists of some 64,000 clones, 92% of them appearing once. Sequencing was performed on PBMCs. These receptors came from a human donor in good health. Some clones in this sample may be carry-over from other donors' samples.

The chain couples TRBV10-3 to TRBJ1-2; possibly TRBD1 for D (6 bases). Between the trimmed V and J ends, which lost 0 bases and 4 bases, there was a span of 12 bases. CDR3 length: 15 residues. CDR1 is ENHRY and CDR2 is SYGVKD in the germline V gene. CDR3 sequence (DNA): TGTGCCATCAGTGAGTCGGGGGGGGCCATCTATGGCTACACCTTC. It codes for CAISESGGAIYGYTF.

J is TRBJ2-7 and V is TRBV7-9; perhaps TRBD2 as D (6 bases). The CDR3 spans 13 residues. Germline V gene lookup returns CDR1 SEHNR and CDR2 FQNEAQ (reference sequence). V lost 5 bases, J lost 2 bases, and 10 bases lay in between. For the CDR3, the DNA is TGTGCCAGCAGCATTCGGGGGACCTACGAGCAGTACTTC. Encoded protein: CASSIRGTYEQYF.

This chain connects TRBV18 to TRBJ2-1, with 12 bases that match TRBD2. Germline CDR1 and CDR2: KGHSH and LQKENI. J lost 4 bases, V lost 0 bases, and 7 bases had no gene match. The length of the CDR3 is 18 residues. The CDR3 loop reads CASSPPGTSGFLYNEQFF. The CDR3, as DNA: TGTGCCAGCTCACCACCTGGGACTAGCGGGTTTCTTTACAATGAGCAGTTCTTC.

The J gene is TRBJ1-6, the V gene TRBV7-2, with D unclear. The germline gives CDR1 SGHTA, CDR2 FQGNSA. V was trimmed by 2 bases and J by 5 bases, leaving 7 bases between them. The CDR3 is made up of 14 amino acids. The CDR3 loop is CASSLSSDNSPLHF. CDR3 DNA: TGTGCCAGCAGCTTAAGCTCGGATAATTCACCCCTCCACTTT.

The chain links TRBV7-3 to TRBJ2-3; TRBD1 agrees at 8 bases. V shed 2 bases and J 3 bases; nucleotides not matched to a gene: 4. In germline, CDR1 is SGHTA, CDR2 FQGTGA. The CDR3 loop spans 15 amino acids. CDR3 amino acids: CASSLQGAGTDTQYF. The CDR3 DNA sequence: TGTGCCAGCAGCTTACAGGGGGCTGGGACAGATACGCAGTATTTT. The full variable domain, its missing parts supplied by reference TRBV7-3 and TRBJ2-3, is GAGVSQTPSNKVTEKGKYVELRCDPISGHTALYWYRQSLGQGPEFLIYFQGTGAADDSGLPNDRFFAVRPEGSVSTLKIQRTERGDSAVYLCASSLQGAGTDTQYFGPGTRLTVL.

V and J are TRBV5-8 and TRBJ1-5; no clear D gene. V gave up 0 bases and J gave up 0 bases, with 16 bases separating them. In germline, CDR1 is SGHTS, CDR2 YDEGEE. The CDR3 is 18 residues long. The CDR3 nucleotides read TGTGCCAGCAGCTTGGCCCTAGGGAGGAGGAATAGCAATCAGCCCCAGCATTTT. This gives the protein CASSLALGRRNSNQPQHF.

V usage is TRBV15 and J usage is TRBJ2-1; 7 bases match TRBD2. The CDR3 loop spans 16 amino acids. V shed 4 bases, J shed 6 bases, and the junction held 12 bases outside the gene matches. Germline values: CDR1 LNHNV, CDR2 YYDKDF (reference sequence). The CDR3, as DNA: TGTGCCACCAGCAAAGGGGCGGGAGAGCTGGCCAATGAGCAGTTCTTC. It translates to CATSKGAGELANEQFF.

This sequence joins TRBV7-9 and TRBJ2-1, with 8 bases matching TRBD2. This CDR3 spans 15 amino acids. Looked up from germline, CDR1 is SEHNR and CDR2 is FQNEAQ (reference sequence). Trimming cost V 1 base and J 5 bases; bases outside gene matches: 4. CDR3 region: CASSLVRGGNNEQFF. CDR3 nucleotides: TGTGCCAGCAGCTTAGTTCGGGGGGGGAACAATGAGCAGTTCTTC.

This sequence joins TRBV5-4 and TRBJ1-4; D call uncertain. The V gene's germline CDR1 is SGHNT and CDR2 YYREEE (reference sequence). Trimming took off 4 bases at V and 7 bases at J, with 14 bases between the two ends. The CDR3 is 14 amino acids. CDR3: CASSLRGAAEKLFF. The CDR3 DNA reads TGTGCCAGCAGCCTCCGGGGAGCGGCTGAAAAACTGTTTTTT.

The chain joins TRBV7-9 to TRBJ2-7; a weak D match, TRBD2 (6 bases). The CDR3 is 15 residues long. V lost 5 bases, J lost 6 bases, and 20 bases lay in between. CDR1 and CDR2 from the germline V gene are SEHNR and FQNEAQ (reference sequence). The CDR3 region is CASSRLGTRPVEQYF. The CDR3 nucleotides read TGTGCCAGCAGCCGGCTCGGGACTCGTCCCGTCGAGCAGTACTTC.

There are a few counts of this clone. The chain links TRBV4-2 to TRBJ1-1; 9 bases align to TRBD1. Trimming cost V 3 bases and J 0 bases; bases outside gene matches: 5. Germline CDR1 is LGHNA and CDR2 is YNFKEQ. This CDR3 comprises 16 residues. The CDR3 region has the DNA TGTGCCAGCAGCCAGTCCGGGACAGGGATGAACACTGAAGCTTTCTTT. This gives the protein CASSQSGTGMNTEAFF.

The chain carries TRBV13 and TRBJ2-7; TRBD2 agrees at 10 bases. J gave up 5 bases and V 5 bases, and 12 bases lay outside the gene matches. Germline CDR1 and CDR2: PRHDT and FYEKMQ (reference sequence). The CDR3 spans 16 residues. CDR3 sequence reads: CASSLGPGLAGDEQYF. In nucleotides, the CDR3 is TGTGCCAGCAGCCTGGGCCCAGGGCTAGCGGGGGACGAGCAGTACTTC.

The rearrangement uses TRBV6-6 and TRBJ2-3; weak D call: TRBD1 (5 bases). The CDR3 length is 14 residues. CDR1 and CDR2 (germline): MNHNY, SVGAGI (reference sequence). V was pared by 6 bases and J by 2 bases, with 12 bases between. The CDR3 loop is CASRPQGLTDTQYF. The CDR3 DNA reads TGTGCCAGCAGACCTCAGGGCCTCACAGATACGCAGTATTTT.

The V and J genes are TRBV7-9 and TRBJ2-7; 9 positions match TRBD1. This CDR3 contains 16 residues. The J segment lost 2 bases and the V segment lost 4 bases, leaving 9 bases of the junction unmatched. From germline, CDR1 is SEHNR and CDR2 FQNEAQ (reference sequence). The CDR3 bases are TGTGCCAGCAGCTCAAAGAAGGGACAGGGAACCTACGAGCAGTACTTC. This encodes CASSSKKGQGTYEQYF. Full variable domain (rest looked up from reference TRBV7-9 and TRBJ2-7): DTGVSQNPRHKITKRGQNVTFRCDPISEHNRLYWYRQTLGQGPEFLTYFQNEAQLEKSRLLSDRFSAERPKGSFSTLEIQRTEQGDSAMYLCASSSKKGQGTYEQYFGPGTRLTVT.

The J gene is TRBJ2-7, the V gene TRBV5-8; D might be TRBD1 (5 bases). Germline V gene sequence: CDR1 SGHTS, CDR2 YDEGEE. Trimming left V 10 bases short and J 7 bases short, with 15 bases between. The CDR3 spans 11 residues. CDR3 DNA sequence: TGTGCCCAGGGTAAATTGGGGGAGCAGTACTTC. Translation: CAQGKLGEQYF.

The chain recombines TRBV5-1 with TRBJ2-2; tentative D call: TRBD2 (5 bases). V was cut by 6 bases and J by 0 bases, with 15 bases left in between. The CDR3 totals 16 residues. CDR1 and CDR2 (germline): SGHRS, YFSETQ. The CDR3 protein is CASTLEAGTNTGELFF. In nucleotides, the CDR3 is TGCGCCAGCACCCTGGAGGCTGGCACGAACACCGGGGAGCTGTTTTTT.